What follows describes a single T cell receptor beta chain. The sample belongs to a study of blood T cell repertoires in COVID-19. Germline V CDR1 and CDR2: SSHAT, FNYEAQ (reference sequence). The CDR3 totals 13 residues. The J segment lost 6 bases and the V segment lost 5 bases, leaving 3 bases of the junction unmatched. Sequencing was performed with immunoSEQ multiplex PCR; in TCRdb, only in-frame clones are kept and a portion is missing. The sample holds about 240,000 clones, under 90% seen once. The sequence was collected from a woman in her forties who had been exposed to COVID-19. Sequenced: PBMCs or T cells enriched from blood (not recorded which). This chain connects TRBV7-7 to TRBJ2-1; 8 positions match TRBD1. As DNA, the CDR3 is TGTGCCAGCAGCACTGGACAGGGCAATGAGCAGTTCTTC. Translated, it gives CASSTGQGNEQFF.